The clone carrying this TCR beta chain was counted a few times. Its antigen is still unknown. The entry originates in a study of post-analysis software for immune sequencing data. General observations from the study: Five TRBV segments (TRBV5-6, TRBV5-1 and TRBV20-1 among them) occurred more frequently in patients than in controls.

The germline CDR1 and CDR2 sequences are SGHTA and FQGTGA. V gave up 4 bases and J gave up 10 bases; unmatched junction bases: 7. The CDR3 has 13 amino acids. Unique molecular identifiers were present in the TCR beta cDNA libraries. TCRdb re-analysed the PCR reads in MiXCR, keeping a single row per CDR3 protein. The sample contains about 460,000 distinct CDR3 sequences, around 40% of which appear only once. The sample was blood. The origin of this receptor is a girl between 10 and 17 years old with multiple sclerosis. The rearrangement joins TRBV7-3 to TRBJ2-1, with 7 positions matching TRBD2. The CDR3 is CASSSWSGNEQFF. The CDR3 DNA follows: TGTGCCAGCAGCTCGTGGAGCGGGAACGAGCAGTTCTTC.